This T cell receptor (beta chain) was observed in a study of beta chain features in type 1 diabetes. General study points: The study found moderately but significantly shorter TCRB CDR3s in all four CD4+ subsets of Type 1 diabetes patients.

cDNA synthesis used the whole RNA isolate, giving expressed TCRB sequences. Profiled with immunoSEQ multiplex PCR; TCRdb holds only in-frame clones, not every one. The table records more than 550,000 clones, roughly an eighth of them present only once. Remarks on this clone: As yet, its antigen is unknown.

This CDR3 contains 14 residues. The germline CDR1 and CDR2 sequences are MDHEN and SYDVKM. The V end lost 6 bases, the J end lost 4 bases, and 12 bases lay between the germline ends. Sequencing input: naive CD4+ T cells from blood. The J gene is TRBJ1-4, the V gene TRBV28; D possibly corresponds to TRBD1 (5 bases). The source is a man between 18 and 35 years old with type 1 diabetes. The CDR3 here is CASSSGQINEKLFF. In DNA, the CDR3 is TGTGCCAGCAGCTCGGGGCAGATTAATGAAAAACTGTTTTTT.